The T cell receptor beta chain described here comes from a study of blood T cell repertoires in COVID-19. As handled by the study authors: Estimation of nucleated cell counts was performed using reference gene primer amplification. Produced via immunoSEQ multiplex PCR; TCRdb's table is partial and in-frame only. The V and J calls and clone size come from that table; D and trimming were worked out from the DNA. This sample has about 220,000 clones, with 82% found just once. The V gene's germline CDR1 is WNHNN and CDR2 SYGVQD (reference sequence). The J segment lost 9 bases and the V segment lost 4 bases, leaving 7 bases of the junction unmatched. This CDR3 spans 14 amino acids. Grouping used clinical history reported by participants in a survey and questionnaire. Each recovered donor of Cohort 3 presented with two negative PCRs, clearance, or symptom resolution.

This receptor was obtained from a woman aged 60-70 years who had recovered from COVID-19. The V and J genes are TRBV10-1 and TRBJ2-1, with 9 positions matching TRBD2. The material sequenced was PBMCs or T cells enriched from blood (not recorded which). The CDR3: CASSGAGGFGEQFF. CDR3 DNA: TGCGCCAGCAGTGGGGCGGGAGGGTTTGGTGAGCAGTTCTTC.